Included here is one T cell receptor beta chain sequence, with context. Its specificity is not known. TCRdb keeps only in-frame clones here, not all; method: immunoSEQ multiplex PCR. The sample lists over 150,000 clones, approximately 61% occurring once. The CDR3 runs to 17 residues. Germline CDR1 reads SGHTA; CDR2 reads FQGNSA. Trimming cost V 3 bases and J 1 base; bases outside gene matches: 6. This specimen belongs to a study of shared clonotypes between healthy human individuals. Whole-study results and caveats: The study found about 5% of naive CD4 clonotypes shared across a handful of donors. Blood was the only sampled material, and tissue repertoires likely differ.

The genes are TRBV7-2 and TRBJ2-3; the match to TRBD2 covers 11 bases. The clonotype originates from a man aged 25-45 years in good health. The sample comprised memory CD4+ T cells sorted from blood. Subset indicated: CD45RA-negative fraction. The CDR3 is CASSLTVLAGGTDTQYF. The CDR3 region has the DNA TGTGCCAGCAGCTTGACCGTACTAGCGGGGGGCACAGATACGCAGTATTTT.